This record covers a single T cell receptor beta chain. Its antigen remains unidentified. This table comes from immunoSEQ multiplex PCR, and its TCRdb copy is limited to in-frame clones, with some not included. The sample carries some 43,000 clones, almost 85% recorded once. The record originates from a study of CD4 T cells in relation to SARS-CoV-2 and coronaviruses. Cryopreserved PBMCs were CD4-enriched, then split into naive and memory cells. The receptor was isolated from an adult with COVID-19. The sequencing input was naive CD4+ T cells from PBMCs, cultured in vitro. Subset indicated: naive CD4+ T cells isolated by negative enrichment.

This CDR3 reads CATGRDRVYEQYF. DNA for the CDR3: TGTGCCACCGGGCGTGACAGAGTTTACGAGCAGTACTTC. The chain links TRBV12-3 or TRBV12-4 to TRBJ2-7; D perhaps matches TRBD1 (5 bases). Trimming removed 10 bases from V and 4 bases from J, with 17 bases in between. This CDR3 has 13 amino acids.